The 20 T cell receptor beta chains below all came from one sample that was sequenced in a study of molecular identifiers for immune sequencing clone quantification. In TCRdb, the PCR reads were re-called with MiXCR into one record per CDR3 protein. This sample has approximately 680,000 distinct CDR3 sequences; roughly 25% occur once, and the top ten carry roughly 0.83%. The sequenced material came from naive CD8+ T cells from blood, with Jurkat cell RNA spiked in. Subset noted: FACS-sorted CD8+CD4-CCR7+CD45RA+ naive T cells. Receptor source: a human donor in good health. Some libraries in this study had Jurkat cell RNA spiked in.

A few counts support this clonotype. The genes are TRBV27 and TRBJ1-5, with a possible D match to TRBD1 (5 bases). The CDR3 runs 14 residues. The V gene's germline CDR1 is MNHEY and CDR2 SMNVEV (reference sequence). V was clipped by 4 bases and J by 7 bases, with 14 bases between them. The CDR3 DNA is TGTGCCAGCAGTTCCCTTACGGGGCGGCAGCCCCAGCATTTT. It is translated as CASSSLTGRQPQHF.

In this sample, this clonotype turned up many times. This chain joins TRBV4-1 and TRBJ2-7; D ambiguous. The CDR3 covers 15 residues. The V end lost 4 bases, the J end lost 3 bases, and 16 bases lay between the germline ends. The V gene's germline CDR1 is MGHRA and CDR2 YSYEKL. The CDR3 region is CASSPIGQLLYEQYF. DNA of the CDR3: TGCGCCAGCAGCCCGATTGGTCAGCTACTCTACGAGCAGTACTTC.

This clonotype was seen repeatedly, ten times or more. The V call is TRBV29-1, the J call TRBJ2-7; 7 nucleotides line up with TRBD2. Trimming took 7 bases from V and 3 from J; bases not matched to a gene: 6. Germline-derived CDR1 and CDR2 are SQVTM and ANQGSEA. The CDR3 sequence is 12 residues long. The CDR3 sequence: CSAAGAGYEQYF. DNA for the CDR3: TGCAGCGCTGCGGGAGCGGGCTACGAGCAGTACTTC.

Details on this clonotype: A much larger clone differs from this one at a single base, so this may be a read error. The V call is TRBV7-9, the J call TRBJ1-1; possible D gene TRBD1, 5 bases. The V gene's germline CDR1 is SEHNR and CDR2 FQNEAQ (reference sequence). V dropped 5 bases and J dropped 5 bases, with 21 bases sitting between them. The CDR3 spans 16 residues. CDR3 sequence: CASSPTVWGEATEAFF. The CDR3 DNA sequence: TGTGCCAGCAGCCCGACTGTATGGGGCGAAGCGACTGAAGCTTTCTTT.

This clonotype was seen only a few times. This sequence joins TRBV7-9 and TRBJ2-3, with D maybe TRBD2 (6 bases). The CDR3 length is 17 residues. CDR1 SEHNR and CDR2 FQNEAQ come from the germline V gene (reference sequence). The germline V and J ends were trimmed by 4 bases and 6 bases, with 23 bases remaining between them. The chain's CDR3 is CASSSVGRRGPTDTQYF. CDR3 DNA sequence: TGTGCCAGCAGCTCAGTGGGGAGGAGGGGCCCCACGGATACGCAGTATTTT.

This chain connects TRBV24-1 to TRBJ2-2; TRBD1 agrees at 8 bases. The ends lost 4 bases at V and 5 bases at J; junction bases unmatched: 8. Germline values: CDR1 KGHDR, CDR2 SFDVKD. The CDR3 covers 16 residues. The CDR3 spells CATSDPGTGRTGELFF. CDR3 coding DNA: TGTGCCACCAGTGACCCCGGGACAGGAAGGACCGGGGAGCTGTTTTTT.

Ten or more counts support this clonotype. J is TRBJ2-7 and V is TRBV6-2 or TRBV6-3; TRBD1 is a possible D gene (6 bases). The V end was cut by 2 bases, the J end by 4 bases, with 12 bases between. Germline CDR1 is MNHEY and CDR2 is SVGEGT. This CDR3 has 14 residues. The chain's CDR3 is CASSYAQGGYEQYF. The CDR3 DNA reads TGTGCCAGCAGTTACGCACAGGGCGGGTACGAGCAGTACTTC.

This clonotype was recorded many times. The chain carries TRBV12-3 or TRBV12-4 and TRBJ1-1; D might be TRBD1 (6 bases). This CDR3 region has 14 residues. The germline V and J ends were trimmed by 3 bases and 4 bases, with 12 bases remaining between them. CDR3 nucleotides: TGTGCCAGCAGTTTTCAGGGGCTTGCCACTGAAGCTTTCTTT. Its protein product is CASSFQGLATEAFF.

A remark on this clonotype: A much larger clonotype is one base distant, so this may be a read error. The conserved closing phenylalanine or tryptophan is absent in this CDR3, likely reflecting a read error. The chain is built from TRBV7-2 and TRBJ1-3; D remains unclear. The CDR3 runs 14 residues. Germline V gene sequence: CDR1 SGHTA, CDR2 FQGNSA. The ends were cut back, 0 bases at V and 0 bases at J, with 3 bases in the middle. The CDR3 DNA reads TGTGCCAGCAGCTTAGCAAACTCTGGAAACACCATATATCTT. This sequence encodes CASSLANSGNTIYL.

The rearrangement links TRBV20-1 to TRBJ2-2, with TRBD1 matching over 9 bases. This CDR3 spans 16 amino acids. The V gene end was trimmed by 0 bases and the J gene end by 5 bases; junction bases not matched to a gene: 7. Germline V gene lookup returns CDR1 DFQATT and CDR2 SNEGSKA (reference sequence). CDR3 in DNA: TGCAGTGCTAGAGATCACAGGGGGCGTCGGACCGGGGAGCTGTTTTTT. This codes for CSARDHRGRRTGELFF.

V usage is TRBV6-2 or TRBV6-3 and J usage is TRBJ2-7; tentatively, D is TRBD1 or TRBD2 (5 bases each). This CDR3 has 15 amino acids. The germline V and J ends were trimmed by 2 bases and 0 bases, with 11 bases remaining between them. Germline V gene lookup returns CDR1 MNHEY and CDR2 SVGEGT. CDR3 region: CASSYGDEPSYEQYF. The CDR3 DNA sequence: TGTGCCAGCAGTTACGGGGACGAACCCTCCTACGAGCAGTACTTC.

This clonotype was seen a handful of times. Here the CDR3 reads CASSLDQVGLSTEAFF. The CDR3 bases are TGTGCCAGCAGCTTAGATCAGGTGGGGCTGAGCACTGAAGCTTTCTTT. The rearrangement joins TRBV11-2 to TRBJ1-1, with a possible D match to TRBD1 (5 bases). Germline CDR1 and CDR2: SGHAT and FQNNGV. V dropped 0 bases and J dropped 4 bases, with 15 bases sitting between them. The CDR3 runs 16 residues.

In this sample, this clonotype turned up many times. The genes are TRBV13 and TRBJ2-4; 7 bases align to TRBD1. Germline values: CDR1 PRHDT, CDR2 FYEKMQ (reference sequence). The J segment lost 9 bases and the V segment lost 3 bases, leaving 17 bases of the junction unmatched. The CDR3 has 17 amino acids. CDR3 residues: CASSFQGTVDLTAIQYF. The CDR3 region has the DNA TGTGCCAGCAGCTTTCAGGGGACAGTAGACCTTACGGCCATTCAGTACTTC. The full variable domain, in which reference TRBV13 and TRBJ2-4 provide the parts outside the CDR3, is AAGVIQSPRHLIKEKRETATLKCYPIPRHDTVYWYQQGPGQDPQFLISFYEKMQSDKGSIPDRFSAQQFSDYHSELNMSSLELGDSALYFCASSFQGTVDLTAIQYFGAGTRLSVL.

This clonotype has a handful of counts. This chain connects TRBV4-3 to TRBJ2-1, with 10 bases aligning to TRBD2. The CDR3 loop spans 17 amino acids. The trim removed 1 base at V and 4 bases at J, leaving 7 bases unmatched. Germline V lookup: CDR1 LGHNA, CDR2 YSLEER. CDR3 bases: TGCGCCAGCAGCCAAGTAAGGGCTAGCGGGAGTTACAATGAGCAGTTCTTC. Its protein is CASSQVRASGSYNEQFF.

This clonotype was detected ten times or more. The V and J genes are TRBV7-2 and TRBJ1-1, with unresolved D. V lost 2 bases to trimming and J lost 0 bases, with 13 bases between them. The CDR3 has 16 residues. Germline values: CDR1 SGHTA, CDR2 FQGNSA. CDR3 region: CASSLFGGIMNTEAFF. The DNA for the CDR3 is TGTGCCAGCAGCTTATTCGGAGGAATCATGAACACTGAAGCTTTCTTT.

The genes are TRBV6-2 or TRBV6-3 and TRBJ2-3, with a tentative D call TRBD1 (5 bases). Germline V gene sequence: CDR1 MNHEY, CDR2 SVGEGT. The CDR3 contains 14 residues. Trimming stripped 6 bases from V and 2 bases from J, with 12 bases between. The CDR3 DNA is TGTGCCAGCAGCCCAGACAGAGACACAGATACGCAGTATTTT. This translates into CASSPDRDTDTQYF.

This clonotype was recorded once. It may be a read error: a sequence one base away is much more abundant. The chain carries TRBV6-5 and TRBJ2-5, with 7 bases aligning to TRBD2. The V segment lost 10 bases and the J segment 2 bases; nucleotides outside the gene matches: 13. CDR3 length equals 15 residues. Germline loops: CDR1 MNHEY, CDR2 SVGAGI. The CDR3 nucleotides read TGTGCCATCAGGTCGGGGAGGGGCAAACAAGAGACCCAGTACTTC. Its translation: CAIRSGRGKQETQYF.

Note on this clonotype: In this CDR3 the conserved last residue, phenylalanine or tryptophan, is missing, so a read error is likely. V usage is TRBV7-8 and J usage is TRBJ1-1; 8 bases are a match to TRBD1. Germline CDR1 SGHVS, CDR2 FQNEAQ. This CDR3 has 14 amino acids. Trimming at V came to 5 bases and at J to 10 bases, leaving 12 bases not matched to a gene. The CDR3 region is CASSPRTGFAGAFL. The CDR3 coding sequence is TGTGCCAGCAGCCCTAGGACAGGGTTCGCTGGAGCTTTCCTT.

Points on this clonotype: One base away lies a much larger clone, so this may be a sequencing read error. The V call is TRBV6-5, the J call TRBJ2-7, with 10 bases matching TRBD1. The CDR3 totals 16 residues. V dropped 5 bases and J dropped 3; count of bases not matched to a gene: 10. The germline V gene encodes CDR1 MNHEY and CDR2 SVGAGI. The chain's CDR3 is CASSMSAGTGVYEQYF. DNA of the CDR3: TGTGCCAGCAGTATGTCGGCCGGGACAGGGGTCTACGAGCAGTACTTC.

This clonotype was detected a few times. The gene calls are TRBV9 and TRBJ2-2, with 11 nucleotides matching TRBD2. The CDR3 is made up of 16 amino acids. CDR1 SGDLS and CDR2 YYNGEE come from the germline V gene. The V and J ends lost 4 bases and 3 bases, in that order; junction bases with no gene match: 5. This chain's CDR3 is CASSPLAGGYTGELFF. The CDR3 DNA reads as TGTGCCAGCAGCCCTCTAGCGGGGGGCTACACCGGGGAGCTGTTTTTT.